This TCR beta chain was identified in a study of CD8+ T cells in alopecia areata. Regarding treatment: oral pan-JAK inhibitor, 5-10 mg twice daily. Germline CDR1 MNHEY, CDR2 SMNVEV (reference sequence). This CDR3 spans 13 amino acids. Trimming removed 4 bases from V and 10 bases from J; junction bases left unmatched: 3. Following extraction, RNA underwent reverse transcription to cDNA, which served as the sequencing template. Assay: immunoSEQ multiplex PCR; the TCRdb copy retains only in-frame clones and omits some. The sample includes some 180,000 clones, roughly 46% of them seen just once. This clone appeared a few times.

V gene TRBV27 combines with J gene TRBJ1-6; 8 bases line up with TRBD1. The clonotype comes from a human donor with alopecia areata. The starting material was CD8+ T cells sorted from blood, obtained around week 53, from a patient treated with tofacitinib. CDR3 sequence (DNA): TGTGCCAGCAGTTGGACAGGGCAATCACCCCTCCACTTT. Encoded protein: CASSWTGQSPLHF.